Given below is one T cell receptor (beta chain) in context. In the original workflow: For nucleated cells, counts were estimated from reference gene primer amplification. TCRdb keeps only in-frame clones here, not all; method: immunoSEQ multiplex PCR. For V, J and clone size, that table is used; D and trimming come from the DNA. The repertoire has 300,000 or so clones, around 90% of them found once; the top ten carry about 4%. This entry comes from a study of blood T cell repertoires in COVID-19. Study overall: Italy, Spain and the United States were the sources of the convalescent and acute COVID-19 samples. T cells, B-cell-depleted T cells, or PBMCs provided the cDNA or gDNA that served as material.

Germline V gene sequence: CDR1 SNHLY, CDR2 FYNNEI. The ends were cut back, 6 bases at V and 1 base at J, with 12 bases in the middle. The CDR3 spans 14 residues. The clonotype originates from a woman aged 40 to 55 with acute or convalescent COVID-19. This chain joins TRBV2 and TRBJ1-1, with no clear D. Sequencing input: peripheral blood. In DNA, the CDR3 is TGTGCCAGCAGCCTGTCCGAGGGGAACACTGAAGCTTTCTTT. It yields the protein CASSLSEGNTEAFF. Filled out from reference TRBV2 and TRBJ1-1, the complete variable domain reads EPEVTQTPSHQVTQMGQEVILRCVPISNHLYFYWYRQILGQKVEFLVSFYNNEISEKSEIFDDQFSVERPDGSNFTLKIRSTKLEDSAMYFCASSLSEGNTEAFFGQGTRLTVV.